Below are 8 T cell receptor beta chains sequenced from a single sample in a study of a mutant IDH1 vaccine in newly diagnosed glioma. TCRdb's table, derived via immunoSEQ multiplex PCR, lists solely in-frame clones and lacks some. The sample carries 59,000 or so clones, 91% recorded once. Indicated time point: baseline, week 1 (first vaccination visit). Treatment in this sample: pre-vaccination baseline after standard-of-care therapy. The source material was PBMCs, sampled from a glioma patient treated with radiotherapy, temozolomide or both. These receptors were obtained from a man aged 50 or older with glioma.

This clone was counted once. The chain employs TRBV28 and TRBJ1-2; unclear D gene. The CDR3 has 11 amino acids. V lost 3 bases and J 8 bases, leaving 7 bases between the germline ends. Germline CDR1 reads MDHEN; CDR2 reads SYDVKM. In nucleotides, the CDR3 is TGTGCCAGCAGTTTCCTCGGGGGCTACACCTTC. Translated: CASSFLGGYTF.

CDR3 loop: CASSPTSGRGETQYF. The CDR3 DNA reads TGTGCCAGCTCACCTACTAGCGGGAGAGGGGAGACCCAGTACTTC. This chain links TRBV18 with TRBJ2-5; TRBD2 aligns across 11 bases. The CDR3 is 15 residues long. After removal of 3 bases from V and 5 bases from J, the junction contained 5 bases not matched to a gene. Germline loops: CDR1 KGHSH, CDR2 LQKENI.

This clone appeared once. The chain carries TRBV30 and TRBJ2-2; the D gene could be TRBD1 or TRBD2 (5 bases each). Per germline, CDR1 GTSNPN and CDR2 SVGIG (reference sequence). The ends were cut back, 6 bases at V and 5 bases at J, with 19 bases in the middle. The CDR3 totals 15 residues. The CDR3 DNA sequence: TGTGCCTGCAGGGCAGGCGGGTTGGGGACCGGGGAGCTGTTTTTT. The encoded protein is CACRAGGLGTGELFF.

CDR3 in amino acids: CASSPRGPKGEKLFF. In DNA form, the CDR3 reads TGTGCCAGCAGCCCGCGGGGGCCCAAGGGTGAAAAACTGTTTTTT. This chain connects TRBV7-8 to TRBJ1-4; tentatively, D is TRBD1 (6 bases). Germline-derived CDR1 and CDR2 are SGHVS and FQNEAQ. Trimming stripped 5 bases from V and 7 bases from J, with 17 bases between. This CDR3 is built from 15 residues.

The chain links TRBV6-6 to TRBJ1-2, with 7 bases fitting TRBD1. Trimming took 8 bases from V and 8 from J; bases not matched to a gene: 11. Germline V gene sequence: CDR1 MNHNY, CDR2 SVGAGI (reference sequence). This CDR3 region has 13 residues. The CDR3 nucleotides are TGTGCCAGCCGTCCAGACAGGGCGAGGGGCTACACCTTC. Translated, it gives CASRPDRARGYTF.

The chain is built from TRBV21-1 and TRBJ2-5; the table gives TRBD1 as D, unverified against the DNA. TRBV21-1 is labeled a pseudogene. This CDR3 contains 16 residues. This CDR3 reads CASNPDRVEVKETQYF. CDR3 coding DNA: TGTGCCAGCAACCCGGACAGGGTAGAGGTCAAAGAGACCCAGTACTTC.

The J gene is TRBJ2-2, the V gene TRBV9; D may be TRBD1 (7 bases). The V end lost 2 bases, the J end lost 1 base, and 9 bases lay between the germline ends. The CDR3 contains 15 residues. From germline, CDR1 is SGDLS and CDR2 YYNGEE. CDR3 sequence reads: CASSVQGGNTGELFF. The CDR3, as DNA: TGTGCCAGCAGCGTTCAGGGGGGGAACACCGGGGAGCTGTTTTTT.

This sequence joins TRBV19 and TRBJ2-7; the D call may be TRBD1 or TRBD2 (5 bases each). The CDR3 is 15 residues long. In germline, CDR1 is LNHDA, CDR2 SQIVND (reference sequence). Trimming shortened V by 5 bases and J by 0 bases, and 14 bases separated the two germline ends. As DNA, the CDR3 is TGTGCCAGTAGTTTGGGGGTAGGAAGCTCCTACGAGCAGTACTTC. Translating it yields CASSLGVGSSYEQYF.